The 13 T cell receptor beta chains presented below share a single source sample, sequenced in a study of cytomegalovirus exposure and HLA in healthy donors. Researchers ran the PCR with 60 Vbeta and 13 Jbeta primers. Libraries were prepared by immunoSEQ multiplex PCR; TCRdb keeps only in-frame clonotypes and omits some of them. This sample yields 78,000 or so clones, of which approximately 62% are seen a single time; roughly 4.5% belongs to the top ten. Material: PBMCs. All receptors come from a male donor in good health and CMV-seropositive.

This chain links TRBV18 with TRBJ2-3, with 7 bases lining up with TRBD2. There are 13 residues in the CDR3. Germline V CDR1 and CDR2: KGHSH, LQKENI. The junction had 4 bases not matched to a gene; V was cut back by 4 bases and J by 6 bases. The CDR3 protein is CASSLQGGDTQYF. CDR3 DNA sequence: TGTGCCAGCTCACTCCAGGGAGGGGATACGCAGTATTTT. Full variable domain (missing parts from reference TRBV18 and TRBJ2-3): NAGVMQNPRHLVRRRGQEARLRCSPMKGHSHVYWYRQLPEEGLKFMVYLQKENIIDESGMPKERFSAEFPKEGPSILRIQQVVRGDSAAYFCASSLQGGDTQYFGPGTRLTVL.

V gene TRBV11-2 combines with J gene TRBJ2-3, with D possibly being TRBD1 (6 bases). CDR3 size: 14 residues. Per the germline V gene, CDR1 is SGHAT and CDR2 is FQNNGV. Trimming took off 5 bases at V and 7 bases at J, with 16 bases between the two ends. This chain's CDR3 is CASSPAGAQNTQYF. The CDR3 nucleotides read TGTGCCAGCAGCCCGGCAGGGGCGCAAAATACGCAGTATTTT.

The chain carries TRBV6-1 and TRBJ2-1, with 14 bases that match TRBD2. Trimming cost V 2 bases and J 10 bases; bases outside gene matches: 4. CDR1 and CDR2 from the germline V gene are MNHNS and SASEGT. This CDR3 has 15 residues. This CDR3 is CASSERLAGGGEQFF. CDR3 nucleotides: TGTGCCAGCAGTGAAAGACTAGCGGGAGGGGGAGAGCAGTTCTTC.

This clone was observed a handful of times. The chain is built from TRBV5-6 and TRBJ2-2, with D uncertain. V lost 2 bases and J lost 6, with 11 bases in between. The length of the CDR3 is 14 residues. Germline CDR1 reads SGHDT; CDR2 reads YYEEEE. The CDR3 loop reads CASSFMTPPGELFF. CDR3 sequence (DNA): TGTGCCAGCAGCTTTATGACTCCGCCCGGGGAGCTGTTTTTT.

J is TRBJ2-3 and V is TRBV11-2, with 9 bases lining up with TRBD2. This CDR3 has 15 residues. V gave up 5 bases and J gave up 0 bases; unmatched junction bases: 3. The germline V gene has CDR1 SGHAT and CDR2 FQNNGV. In nucleotides, the CDR3 is TGTGCCAGCAGCCGAGCGGGGGGTAGCACAGATACGCAGTATTTT. It encodes CASSRAGGSTDTQYF.

This clone was picked up a small number of times. The rearrangement joins TRBV4-2 to TRBJ2-1; D may be TRBD1 (5 bases). The V gene lost 0 bases and the J gene lost 0 bases, with 12 bases spanning the gap. CDR3 size: 17 residues. Per the germline V gene, CDR1 is LGHNA and CDR2 is YNFKEQ. The CDR3 DNA follows: TGTGCCAGCAGCCAAGAGGGGCTCCGGAACTCCTACAATGAGCAGTTCTTC. Protein product: CASSQEGLRNSYNEQFF.

Remarks on this clone: An end of the junction does not agree with germline; a read error may underlie this. The J gene is TRBJ2-3, the V gene TRBV5-4; tentatively, D is TRBD2 (5 bases). The germline CDR1 and CDR2 sequences are SGHNT and YYREEE (reference sequence). The CDR3 runs to 15 residues. The CDR3 spells CASSLDPGKIDTQYF. The CDR3 region has the DNA TGTGCCAGCAGTTTGGATCCGGGAAAGATAGATACGCAGTATTTT.

This clone was observed a handful of times. This chain uses TRBV7-2 with TRBJ1-4; weak D call: TRBD1 (5 bases). Between the trimmed V and J ends, which lost 4 bases and 8 bases, there was a span of 14 bases. The CDR3 is 14 amino acids. The V gene's germline CDR1 is SGHTA and CDR2 FQGNSA. The CDR3 is CASSWGLKGEKLFF. The CDR3 nucleotides read TGTGCCAGCAGCTGGGGCCTTAAGGGCGAAAAACTGTTTTTT.

This clone has just a few counts. The chain links TRBV29-1 to TRBJ1-3, with D unresolved. Germline V gene data show CDR1 as SQVTM and CDR2 as ANQGSEA. Deletions cut 5 bases from V and 1 base from J, with 12 bases between. CDR3 size: 14 residues. CDR3 sequence: CSVFGEDSGNTIYF. In DNA, the CDR3 is TGCAGCGTTTTCGGTGAGGATTCTGGAAACACCATATATTTT.

The CDR3 DNA sequence: TGTGCCAGCAGTGAGGGGGGGTATAATGAAAAACTGTTTTTT. Its translation is CASSEGGYNEKLFF. V is TRBV6-1 and J is TRBJ1-4; TRBD1 might be the D (5 bases). This CDR3 comprises 14 residues. Deletions cut 3 bases from V and 4 bases from J, with 9 bases between. CDR1 is MNHNS, CDR2 SASEGT, per germline.

The chain links TRBV6-6 to TRBJ2-7; 8 bases fit TRBD1. Unmatched junction bases numbered 4, after V lost 6 bases and J lost 6 bases. CDR1 and CDR2 (germline): MNHNY, SVGAGI (reference sequence). This CDR3 has 12 amino acids. The CDR3 DNA follows: TGTGCCAGCAGCCCGACAGGGGCCGAGCAGTACTTC. It yields the protein CASSPTGAEQYF.

This chain joins TRBV27 and TRBJ1-2; weak D call: TRBD1 (6 bases). V gave up 3 bases and J gave up 3 bases, with 11 bases separating them. The CDR3 length is 14 residues. In germline, CDR1 is MNHEY, CDR2 SMNVEV (reference sequence). CDR3 region: CASSFGRGDYGYTF. The CDR3 DNA reads as TGTGCCAGCAGTTTTGGCAGGGGCGACTATGGCTACACCTTC.

The chain links TRBV30 to TRBJ2-7, with 8 positions matching TRBD1. CDR3 length: 15 amino acids. V lost 2 bases, J lost 4 bases, and 10 bases stayed unmatched. CDR1 and CDR2 (germline): GTSNPN, SVGIG (reference sequence). In DNA form, the CDR3 reads TGTGCCTGGAGTTCTTTGGACAGGGCAAGGTACGAGCAGTACTTC. Translating it yields CAWSSLDRARYEQYF.